Presented here are 23 T cell receptor beta chains from one specimen sequenced in a study of identical twins. TCRdb independently ran MiXCR on the 5' RACE reads; one entry per CDR3 protein. This table has a few hundred thousand distinct CDR3 sequences, about 18% appearing once. Sequences were obtained from naive T cells sorted from blood. These receptors were taken from a man in his fifties or sixties in good health.

This clonotype was recorded at least ten times. The V and J genes are TRBV20-1 and TRBJ2-2; 7 nucleotides align to TRBD1. The CDR3 is made up of 15 amino acids. Trimming removed 4 bases from V and 6 bases from J; junction bases left unmatched: 11. Germline V CDR1 and CDR2: DFQATT, SNEGSKA (reference sequence). CDR3 nucleotides: TGCAGTGCTACTAGACAGGGAAGTCGGCCCGGGGAGCTGTTTTTT. It codes for CSATRQGSRPGELFF.

A few counts support this clonotype. V is TRBV20-1 and J is TRBJ2-7; 7 bases line up with TRBD2. The germline V gene encodes CDR1 DFQATT and CDR2 SNEGSKA (reference sequence). J was trimmed by 2 bases and V by 5 bases; bases with no gene match: 9. The CDR3 extends over 14 amino acids. CDR3 protein: CSAREDVLAYEQYF. The DNA of the CDR3 is TGCAGTGCTCGGGAGGATGTATTAGCCTACGAGCAGTACTTC.

In this sample, this clonotype turned up a few times. The rearrangement joins TRBV20-1 to TRBJ2-5; possible D gene TRBD1, 6 bases. The CDR3 runs 13 residues. The V gene lost 8 bases and the J gene lost 5 bases, with 18 bases spanning the gap. Germline V gene sequence: CDR1 DFQATT, CDR2 SNEGSKA (reference sequence). The CDR3 bases are TGCAGTCCCTGGACAGACACTCGGGAGACCCAGTACTTC. This encodes CSPWTDTRETQYF.

This clonotype was recorded a few times. The chain employs TRBV15 and TRBJ1-2; D is unresolved. The CDR3 length is 14 residues. CDR1 LNHNV and CDR2 YYDKDF come from the germline V gene (reference sequence). Trimming cost V 0 bases and J 7 bases, with 12 bases left between them. This chain's CDR3 is CATSRDRAGFGYTF. The CDR3 DNA sequence: TGTGCCACCAGCAGAGATAGAGCGGGGTTTGGCTACACCTTC.

This clonotype was counted a few times. The gene calls are TRBV30 and TRBJ2-3, with D perhaps matching TRBD1 (5 bases). The CDR3 spans 15 residues. The germline V and J ends were trimmed by 1 base and 1 base, with 12 bases remaining between them. CDR1 is GTSNPN, CDR2 SVGIG, per germline (reference sequence). CDR3 DNA sequence: TGTGCCTGGAGTGGTAAGGGGTACCGCACAGATACGCAGTATTTT. It specifies CAWSGKGYRTDTQYF. Looking up the rest from reference TRBV30 and TRBJ2-3 gives the full variable domain: SQTIHQWPATLVQPVGSPLSLECTVEGTSNPNLYWYRQAAGRGLQLLFYSVGIGQISSEVPQNLSASRPQDRQFILSSKKLLLSDSGFYLCAWSGKGYRTDTQYFGPGTRLTVL.

V and J are TRBV4-1 and TRBJ2-1; D may be TRBD2 (5 bases). The CDR3 length is 13 residues. CDR1 is MGHRA, CDR2 YSYEKL, per germline. V gave up 2 bases and J gave up 4 bases, with 6 bases separating them. The CDR3 DNA reads TGCGCCAGCAGCCAACCGGGGTACAATGAGCAGTTCTTC. This codes for CASSQPGYNEQFF.

The chain recombines TRBV30 with TRBJ2-5, with 7 bases identical to TRBD2. This CDR3 is 13 amino acids long. The V gene end was trimmed by 0 bases and the J gene end by 5 bases; junction bases not matched to a gene: 3. Germline V gives CDR1 GTSNPN, CDR2 SVGIG (reference sequence). The CDR3 DNA follows: TGTGCCTGGAGTGTCCTGGGAGGGGAGACCCAGTACTTC. This sequence encodes CAWSVLGGETQYF.

On this clonotype: A much larger clone lies one base from this, so it may be a read error. In this CDR3 the conserved last residue, phenylalanine or tryptophan, is missing, so a read error is likely. The rearrangement uses TRBV28 and TRBJ2-3; TRBD2 matches 12 bases. This CDR3 comprises 15 residues. The trim removed 6 bases at V and 7 bases at J, leaving 8 bases unmatched. The germline gives CDR1 MDHEN, CDR2 SYDVKM. CDR3 coding DNA: TGTGCCAGCAGACTGACTAGCGGGAGCGCACATACGCAGTATCTT. Protein sequence: CASRLTSGSAHTQYL.

The table lists this clonotype with a few counts. CDR3 amino acids: CASRRDGQYSSYNEQFF. The CDR3 DNA follows: TGTGCCAGCAGAAGAGACGGACAGTACAGCTCCTACAATGAGCAGTTCTTC. V gene TRBV12-3 or TRBV12-4 combines with J gene TRBJ2-1; D might be TRBD1 (6 bases). The V and J ends lost 6 bases and 0 bases respectively, with 18 bases between them. CDR3 length: 17 residues.

The chain uses TRBV3-1 and TRBJ2-1, with TRBD2 identical over 8 bases. Germline CDR1 LGHDT, CDR2 YNNKEL (reference sequence). V was clipped by 4 bases and J by 2 bases; unmatched bases: 10. The CDR3 extends over 17 amino acids. The CDR3 region has the DNA TGTGCCAGCAGCCCCTGGCGGGGGGCACGAACCTACAATGAGCAGTTCTTC. This gives the protein CASSPWRGARTYNEQFF.

The V call is TRBV10-3, the J call TRBJ1-6, with 9 bases fitting TRBD1. The V and J ends lost 4 bases and 7 bases, in that order; junction bases with no gene match: 2. CDR1 and CDR2 (germline): ENHRY, SYGVKD. CDR3 length equals 14 residues. The CDR3: CAISAGTGNSPLHF. The CDR3 bases are TGTGCCATCAGTGCCGGGACAGGGAATTCACCCCTCCACTTT.

This clonotype was seen more than once but under ten times. Here the CDR3 reads CASSPGGTSIRGYTF. The CDR3 DNA is TGTGCCAGCAGTCCAGGTGGGACATCCATAAGAGGCTACACCTTC. The genes are TRBV12-3 or TRBV12-4 and TRBJ1-2, with D tentatively TRBD1 (6 bases). The CDR3 runs to 15 residues. The ends were cut back, 5 bases at V and 8 bases at J, with 21 bases in the middle.

The chain couples TRBV5-6 to TRBJ2-5; D unresolved. The CDR3 has 15 residues. CDR1 is SGHDT and CDR2 is YYEEEE in the germline V gene. V was cut by 0 bases and J by 7 bases, with 16 bases left in between. Written as DNA, the CDR3 is TGTGCCAGCAGCTTGGGTACGCTCAACGCGGTGACCCAGTACTTC. Its translation: CASSLGTLNAVTQYF.

The rearrangement joins TRBV7-9 to TRBJ2-7, with 8 bases identical to TRBD1. The length of the CDR3 is 12 residues. The ends lost 0 bases at V and 11 bases at J; junction bases unmatched: 3. Germline V gives CDR1 SEHNR, CDR2 FQNEAQ (reference sequence). CDR3 nucleotides: TGTGCCAGCAGCTTAGCCAGGGACAGGAAGTACTTC. This translates into CASSLARDRKYF.

The rearrangement links TRBV12-3 or TRBV12-4 to TRBJ2-1; weak D call: TRBD2 (5 bases). The CDR3 spans 16 residues. Trimming shortened V by 6 bases and J by 1 base, and 16 bases separated the two germline ends. The CDR3 here is CASSLDPTGSYNEQFF. The CDR3 DNA is TGTGCCAGCAGCCTTGACCCGACGGGGTCCTACAATGAGCAGTTCTTC.

This chain connects TRBV5-6 to TRBJ1-5; 8 nucleotides agree with TRBD1. Germline V gene sequence: CDR1 SGHDT, CDR2 YYEEEE. The J segment lost 9 bases and the V segment lost 0 bases, leaving 8 bases of the junction unmatched. CDR3 length: 15 amino acids. The CDR3 nucleotides are TGTGCCAGCAGCTTGGATGACAGGGGATTGGCGCCCCAGCATTTT. Translating it yields CASSLDDRGLAPQHF.

This clonotype was seen at least ten times. The chain recombines TRBV6-1 with TRBJ2-6; 8 bases line up with TRBD1. Germline lookup yields CDR1 MNHNS and CDR2 SASEGT. There are 18 residues in the CDR3. V shed 5 bases, J shed 2 bases, and the junction held 11 bases outside the gene matches. DNA of the CDR3: TGTGCCAGCAGTACCCCCGACAGGGGTAGCCCTGGGGCCAACGTCCTGACTTTC. It is translated as CASSTPDRGSPGANVLTF.

The rearrangement joins TRBV20-1 to TRBJ1-6; 7 nucleotides agree with TRBD1. V lost 5 bases and J lost 9; bases outside the gene matches: 16. Germline-derived CDR1 and CDR2 are DFQATT and SNEGSKA (reference sequence). The length of the CDR3 is 16 residues. CDR3 loop: CSAGRQTGSFSSPLHF. Here the CDR3 DNA reads TGCAGTGCTGGAAGACAGACAGGGTCTTTTAGTTCACCCCTCCACTTT.

This clonotype occurred a few times. This rearrangement joins TRBV29-1 to TRBJ2-3; tentative D call: TRBD1 (6 bases). Trimming pared 4 bases from V and 6 bases from J, leaving 11 bases between. The germline CDR1 and CDR2 sequences are SQVTM and ANQGSEA. The CDR3 length is 12 residues. The CDR3 DNA reads TGCAGCGTTGCCCGTCAGGGGGATACGCAGTATTTT. Translation gives CSVARQGDTQYF.

The sample holds a few counts of this clonotype. The J gene is TRBJ2-5, the V gene TRBV5-6; D tentatively fits TRBD1 or TRBD2 (5 bases each). The CDR3 covers 13 residues. V lost 1 base and J 5 bases, leaving 9 bases between the germline ends. Germline values: CDR1 SGHDT, CDR2 YYEEEE. The CDR3 region has the DNA TGTGCCAGCAGCTTGTGGTGGGGGGAGACCCAGTACTTC. It is translated as CASSLWWGETQYF.

This chain joins TRBV2 and TRBJ2-7, with 7 bases matching TRBD1. The CDR3 is 12 residues long. V dropped 7 bases and J dropped 5; count of bases not matched to a gene: 5. Germline V gene sequence: CDR1 SNHLY, CDR2 FYNNEI. CDR3 DNA sequence: TGTGCCAGCAAGACAGGGTTCGACGAGCAGTACTTC. It specifies CASKTGFDEQYF.

The chain carries TRBV4-3 and TRBJ2-3; no definite D call. Germline CDR1 reads LGHNA; CDR2 reads YSLEER. V was shortened by 0 bases and J by 2 bases, with 9 bases between the two germline ends. The CDR3 runs 15 residues. As DNA, the CDR3 is TGCGCCAGCAGCCAAGATCCCGTTTCCACAGATACGCAGTATTTT. It specifies CASSQDPVSTDTQYF.

This clonotype was detected only a few times. The chain has TRBV28 and TRBJ2-7, with TRBD1 as a possible D gene (5 bases). Germline loops: CDR1 MDHEN, CDR2 SYDVKM. The CDR3 spans 12 residues. Trimming pared 8 bases from V and 6 bases from J, leaving 14 bases between. The CDR3 region has the DNA TGTGCCAGCCAGCCAATGGGGCTCGAGCAGTACTTC. It translates to CASQPMGLEQYF.